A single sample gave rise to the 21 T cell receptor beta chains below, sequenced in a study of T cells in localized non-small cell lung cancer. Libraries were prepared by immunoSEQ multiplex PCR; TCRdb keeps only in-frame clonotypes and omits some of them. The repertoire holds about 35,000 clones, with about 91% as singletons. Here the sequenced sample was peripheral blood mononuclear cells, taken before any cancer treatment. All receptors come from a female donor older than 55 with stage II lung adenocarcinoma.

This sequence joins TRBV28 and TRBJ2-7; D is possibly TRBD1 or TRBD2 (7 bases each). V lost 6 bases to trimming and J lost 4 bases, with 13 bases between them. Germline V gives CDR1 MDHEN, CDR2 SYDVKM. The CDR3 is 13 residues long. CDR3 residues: CASRRQGGYEQYF. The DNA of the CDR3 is TGTGCCAGCAGACGACAGGGAGGGTACGAGCAGTACTTC.

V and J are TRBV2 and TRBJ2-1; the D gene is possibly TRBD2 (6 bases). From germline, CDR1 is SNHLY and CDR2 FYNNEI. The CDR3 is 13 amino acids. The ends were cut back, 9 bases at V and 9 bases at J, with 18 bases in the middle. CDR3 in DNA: TGTGCCAGTGTCGGGACTCTCGCCGGTGAGCAGTTCTTC. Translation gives CASVGTLAGEQFF.

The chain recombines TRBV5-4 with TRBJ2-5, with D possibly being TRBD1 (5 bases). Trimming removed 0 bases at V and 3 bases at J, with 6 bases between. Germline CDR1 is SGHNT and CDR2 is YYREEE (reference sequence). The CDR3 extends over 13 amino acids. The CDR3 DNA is TGTGCCAGCAGCTTGGTACAGGAAGAGACCCAGTACTTC. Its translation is CASSLVQEETQYF.

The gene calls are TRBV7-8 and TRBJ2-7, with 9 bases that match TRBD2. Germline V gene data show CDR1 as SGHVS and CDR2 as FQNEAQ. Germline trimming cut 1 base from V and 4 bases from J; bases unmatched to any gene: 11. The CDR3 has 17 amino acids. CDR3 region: CASSLGASGNLRYEQYF. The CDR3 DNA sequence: TGTGCCAGCAGCTTAGGGGCTAGCGGGAACTTACGGTACGAGCAGTACTTC.

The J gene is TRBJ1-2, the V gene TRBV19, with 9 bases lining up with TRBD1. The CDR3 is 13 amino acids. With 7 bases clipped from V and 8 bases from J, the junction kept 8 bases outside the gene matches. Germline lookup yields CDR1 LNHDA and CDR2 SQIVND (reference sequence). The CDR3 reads CASTQGQGGGYTF. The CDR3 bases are TGTGCCAGTACTCAGGGACAGGGTGGAGGCTACACCTTC.

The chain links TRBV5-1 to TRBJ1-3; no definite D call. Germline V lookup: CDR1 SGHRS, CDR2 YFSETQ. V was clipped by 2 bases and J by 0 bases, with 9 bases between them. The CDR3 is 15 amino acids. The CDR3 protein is CASSLNDNSGNTIYF. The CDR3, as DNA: TGCGCCAGCAGCTTAAATGACAACTCTGGAAACACCATATATTTT.

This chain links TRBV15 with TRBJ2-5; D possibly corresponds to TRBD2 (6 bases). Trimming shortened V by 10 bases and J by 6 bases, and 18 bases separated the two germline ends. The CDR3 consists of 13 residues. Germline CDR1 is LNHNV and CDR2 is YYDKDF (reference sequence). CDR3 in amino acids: CAIASEGGKTQYF. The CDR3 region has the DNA TGTGCCATAGCGTCGGAGGGCGGGAAGACCCAGTACTTC.

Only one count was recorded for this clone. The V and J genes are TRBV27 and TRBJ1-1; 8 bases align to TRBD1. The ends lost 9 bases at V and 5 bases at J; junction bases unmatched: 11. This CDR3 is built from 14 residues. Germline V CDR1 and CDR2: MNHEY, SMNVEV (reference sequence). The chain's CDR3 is CASRPGGEYTEAFF. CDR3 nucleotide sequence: TGTGCCAGTAGGCCAGGGGGCGAGTATACTGAAGCTTTCTTT.

The CDR3 bases are TGTGCCAGCAGCTTGTGGCAGGGGTCCTACGAGCAGTACTTC. Translated, it gives CASSLWQGSYEQYF. The chain recombines TRBV5-4 with TRBJ2-7, with TRBD1 as a possible D gene (6 bases). The CDR3 length is 14 residues. V lost 1 base, J lost 1 base, and 9 bases lay in between. Germline CDR1 SGHNT, CDR2 YYREEE (reference sequence).

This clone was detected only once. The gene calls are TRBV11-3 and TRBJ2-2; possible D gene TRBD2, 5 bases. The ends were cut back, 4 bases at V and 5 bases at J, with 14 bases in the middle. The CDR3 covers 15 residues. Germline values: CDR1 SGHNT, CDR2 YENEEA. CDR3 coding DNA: TGTGCCAGCAGCTCCTGGCGGGTGGGGACCGGGGAGCTGTTTTTT. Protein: CASSSWRVGTGELFF.

CDR3 DNA: TGTGCCTGGAGGGCAGGAACCTTCTCTGGAAACACCATATATTTT. This codes for CAWRAGTFSGNTIYF. The chain is built from TRBV30 and TRBJ1-3; D not resolved. Germline V gives CDR1 GTSNPN, CDR2 SVGIG (reference sequence). V was cut by 3 bases and J by 0 bases, with 12 bases left in between. The CDR3 runs to 15 residues.

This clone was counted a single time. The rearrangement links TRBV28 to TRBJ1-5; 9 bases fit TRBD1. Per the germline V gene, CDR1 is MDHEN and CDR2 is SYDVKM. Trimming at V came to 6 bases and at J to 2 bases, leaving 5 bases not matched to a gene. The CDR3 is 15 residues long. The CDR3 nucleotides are TGTGCCAGCAGGGGACAGGGTTCCCGCAATCAGCCCCAGCATTTT. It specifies CASRGQGSRNQPQHF. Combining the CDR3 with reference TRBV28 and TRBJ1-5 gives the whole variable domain DVKVTQSSRYLVKRTGEKVFLECVQDMDHENMFWYRQDPGLGLRLIYFSYDVKMKEKGDIPEGYSVSREKKERFSLILESASTNQTSMYLCASRGQGSRNQPQHFGDGTRLSIL.

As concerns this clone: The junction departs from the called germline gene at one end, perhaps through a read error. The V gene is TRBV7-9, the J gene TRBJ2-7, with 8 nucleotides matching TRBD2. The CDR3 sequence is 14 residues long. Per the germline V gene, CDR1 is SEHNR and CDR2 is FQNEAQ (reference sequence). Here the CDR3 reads CASSPRTSSDEQYF. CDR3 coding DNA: TGTGCCAGCAGCCCACGGACTAGCTCCGACGAGCAGTACTTC.

The CDR3 bases are TGTGCCAGCAGCCTGGGGGGCCCTGCGCGCCAAGAGACCCAGTACTTC. Translated: CASSLGGPARQETQYF. The gene calls are TRBV5-4 and TRBJ2-5; possibly TRBD1 or TRBD2 for D (6 bases each). Trimming removed 4 bases at V and 1 base at J, with 17 bases between. CDR1 is SGHNT and CDR2 is YYREEE in the germline V gene (reference sequence). This CDR3 region has 16 residues.

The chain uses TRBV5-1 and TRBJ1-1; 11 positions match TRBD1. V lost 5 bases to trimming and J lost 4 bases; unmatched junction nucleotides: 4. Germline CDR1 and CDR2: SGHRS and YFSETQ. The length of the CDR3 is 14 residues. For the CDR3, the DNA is TGCGCCAGCAGTCAAGGGACAGGGGGCACTGAAGCTTTCTTT. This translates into CASSQGTGGTEAFF.

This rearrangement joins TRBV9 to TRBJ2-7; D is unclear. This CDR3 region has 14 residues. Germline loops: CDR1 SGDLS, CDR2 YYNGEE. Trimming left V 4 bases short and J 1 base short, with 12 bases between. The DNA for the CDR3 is TGTGCCAGCAGCCCCTCAGCGAGTTCCTACGAGCAGTACTTC. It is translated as CASSPSASSYEQYF.

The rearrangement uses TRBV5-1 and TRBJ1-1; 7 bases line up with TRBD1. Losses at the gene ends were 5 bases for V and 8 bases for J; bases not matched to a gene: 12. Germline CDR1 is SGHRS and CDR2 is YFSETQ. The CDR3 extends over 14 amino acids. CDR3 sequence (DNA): TGCGCCAGCAGTCACGAAACAGGGGTGGGGGAAGCTTTCTTT. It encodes CASSHETGVGEAFF.

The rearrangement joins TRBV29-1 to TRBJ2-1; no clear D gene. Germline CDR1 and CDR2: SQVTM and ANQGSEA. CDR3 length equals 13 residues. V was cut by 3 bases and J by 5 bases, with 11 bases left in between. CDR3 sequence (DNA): TGCAGCGTTGATCGGCGAGCTGACAATGAGCAGTTCTTC. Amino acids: CSVDRRADNEQFF.

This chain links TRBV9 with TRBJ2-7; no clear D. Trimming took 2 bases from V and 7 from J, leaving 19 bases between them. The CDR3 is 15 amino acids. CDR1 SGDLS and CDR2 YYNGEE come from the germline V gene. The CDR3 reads CASSVDSQPSREQYF. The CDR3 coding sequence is TGTGCCAGCAGCGTCGATTCCCAACCCTCTCGGGAGCAGTACTTC. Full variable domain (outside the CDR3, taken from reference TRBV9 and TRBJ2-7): DSGVTQTPKHLITATGQRVTLRCSPRSGDLSVYWYQQSLDQGLQFLIQYYNGEERAKGNILERFSAQQFPDLHSELNLSSLELGDSALYFCASSVDSQPSREQYFGPGTRLTVT.

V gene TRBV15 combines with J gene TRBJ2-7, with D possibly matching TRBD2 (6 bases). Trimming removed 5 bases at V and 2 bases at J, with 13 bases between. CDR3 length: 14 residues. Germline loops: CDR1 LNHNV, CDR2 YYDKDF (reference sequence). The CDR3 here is CATSEGRGPYEQYF. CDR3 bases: TGTGCCACCAGCGAGGGGCGGGGCCCCTACGAGCAGTACTTC.

The chain's CDR3 is CASSSRTGASTDTQYF. For the CDR3, the DNA is TGTGCCAGCAGCTCCCGGACAGGGGCTAGCACAGATACGCAGTATTTT. The chain joins TRBV11-3 to TRBJ2-3; 9 bases map to TRBD1. The germline CDR1 and CDR2 sequences are SGHNT and YENEEA. This CDR3 is built from 16 residues. V was pared by 4 bases and J by 0 bases, with 5 bases of the junction left unmatched.